The rows below give T cell receptor beta chains drawn from one sample of a study of T cells in Graves' hyperthyroidism and ophthalmopathy. TCRdb passed the multiplex PCR reads through MiXCR, listing each CDR3 protein once. The repertoire has approximately 600,000 distinct CDR3 sequences, 20% to 25% of them found once; the top ten carry around a third. The sequenced sample was blood. The receptor source for this set is a man aged 25 to 40 with Graves' ophthalmopathy. The CDR3 runs from the conserved cysteine through the conserved F or W. D genes are given only for firm matches. Part of the rows lack a size; the others show once, few, many or a class for expanded clones.

j_gene: TRBJ2-7
d_gene: TRBD2
v_gene: TRBV11-2
abundance: many
len: 16
CDR3aa: CASSLDLAGGSYEQYF
CDR3nt: TGTGCCAGCAGCTTAGATCTAGCGGGAGGGTCCTACGAGCAGTACTTC

j_gene: TRBJ2-1
d_gene: TRBD2
v_gene: TRBV12-5
abundance: few
len: 16
CDR3aa: CASGLVLAGGYNEQFF
CDR3nt: TGTGCTAGTGGTTTGGTACTAGCGGGAGGATACAATGAGCAGTTCTTC

j_gene: TRBJ2-3
d_gene: TRBD1
v_gene: TRBV7-9
abundance: NA
len: 15
CDR3aa: CASSPRQGPTDTQYF
CDR3nt: TGTGCCAGCAGCCCGCGACAGGGGCCCACAGATACGCAGTATTTT

j_gene: TRBJ2-7
d_gene: NA
v_gene: TRBV28
abundance: many
len: 13
CDR3aa: CASRPSGGYEQYF
CDR3nt: TGTGCCAGCAGACCCAGTGGGGGCTACGAGCAGTACTTC

j_gene: TRBJ1-2
d_gene: NA
v_gene: TRBV11-2
abundance: few
len: 14
CDR3aa: CASSLDVPQSGYTF
CDR3nt: TGTGCCAGCAGCTTAGATGTCCCCCAGTCCGGCTACACCTTC

j_gene: TRBJ2-2
d_gene: TRBD2
v_gene: TRBV4-1
abundance: NA
len: 19
CDR3aa: CASSHPSLGLADFTGELFF
CDR3nt: TGCGCCAGCAGCCACCCTTCCCTCGGACTAGCGGATTTCACCGGGGAGCTGTTTTTT

j_gene: TRBJ2-7
d_gene: TRBD2
v_gene: TRBV30
abundance: many
len: 15
CDR3aa: CAWSVPAGVPYEQYF
CDR3nt: TGTGCCTGGAGTGTTCCAGCGGGAGTGCCCTACGAGCAGTACTTC

j_gene: TRBJ1-1
d_gene: NA
v_gene: TRBV5-1
abundance: NA
len: 15
CDR3aa: CASSLVGDGNTEAFF
CDR3nt: TGCGCCAGCAGCTTGGTCGGGGACGGTAACACTGAAGCTTTCTTT

j_gene: TRBJ1-2
d_gene: TRBD1
v_gene: TRBV28
abundance: NA
len: 13
CDR3aa: CASAVTGLYGYTF
CDR3nt: TGTGCCAGCGCCGTGACAGGGCTCTATGGCTACACCTTC

j_gene: TRBJ2-1
d_gene: NA
v_gene: TRBV30
abundance: many
len: 13
CDR3aa: CAWSVPNSNEQFF
CDR3nt: TGTGCCTGGAGTGTACCAAACAGTAATGAGCAGTTCTTC

j_gene: TRBJ2-2
d_gene: NA
v_gene: TRBV28
abundance: once
len: 13
CDR3aa: CASTYLNTGELFF
CDR3nt: TGTGCCAGCACATACCTGAACACCGGGGAGCTGTTTTTT

j_gene: TRBJ1-2
d_gene: NA
v_gene: TRBV30
abundance: few
len: 14
CDR3aa: CAWIRGQANYGYTF
CDR3nt: TGTGCCTGGATCCGGGGCCAAGCTAACTATGGCTACACCTTC

j_gene: TRBJ2-5
d_gene: NA
v_gene: TRBV11-2
abundance: many
len: 14
CDR3aa: CASSKDMQGETQYF
CDR3nt: TGTGCCAGCAGCAAGGACATGCAGGGAGAGACCCAGTACTTC